Included here is one TCR beta chain sequence, with context. What it binds is unknown. TCRdb redid the calling of the 5' RACE reads with MiXCR, one entry per CDR3 protein. Of approximately 260,000 distinct CDR3 sequences listed, 15% to 20% were seen once; the top ten hold 25% to 40%. Germline CDR1 is SGHRS and CDR2 is YFSETQ. The V end was cut by 2 bases, the J end by 2 bases, with 4 bases between. This CDR3 is 12 amino acids long. The data stem from a study of CD8 T cells in ankylosing spondylitis. Points from the study as a whole: In the blood and synovial fluid of reactive arthritis, some motif variants had been previously reported.

The chain recombines TRBV5-1 with TRBJ2-5; D gene ambiguous. The sequence was obtained from a male donor with ankylosing spondylitis or in good health (not recorded which). Sequenced sample: blood, either unsorted or a sorted T cell fraction (not recorded which). CDR3 loop: CASSFEQETQYF. Here the CDR3 DNA reads TGCGCCAGCAGCTTTGAGCAAGAGACCCAGTACTTC.